This T cell receptor (beta chain) is from a study of T cell clones after liver transplantation. Trimming removed 5 bases from V and 9 bases from J; junction bases left unmatched: 13. Germline V gene data show CDR1 as MDHEN and CDR2 as SYDVKM. The CDR3 consists of 17 residues. Assay: immunoSEQ multiplex PCR; the TCRdb copy retains only in-frame clones and omits some. This sample yields about 120,000 clones, of which around nine tenths are seen a single time; more than 0.8% belongs to the top ten. The clonotype comes from a human patient who received a liver transplant. Some T cells may be graft donor cells. The rearrangement links TRBV28 to TRBJ2-7, with 16 bases identical to TRBD2. The starting material was CD4+ T cells from blood, obtained 12 months after liver transplant. CDR3 in DNA: TGTGCCAGCAGTCTACCCAACCGGGGGACTAGCGGGAGGGTGCAGTACTTC. It yields the protein CASSLPNRGTSGRVQYF.